This record looks at one T cell receptor (beta chain) sequence and its context. Its target is unknown. The sample originates from a study of shared clonotypes between healthy human individuals. Study in general: Per donor, three plates held CD4 naive cells, three held CD4 memory, two held CD8 naive and one held CD8 memory. General study points: Naive CD4 clonotypes were shared across several donors at approximately 5.3%.

The germline V gene encodes CDR1 LNHNV and CDR2 YYDKDF (reference sequence). V was cut by 0 bases and J by 1 base, with 10 bases left in between. The CDR3 runs 16 residues. Over several immunoSEQ plates, each subset's genomic DNA was distributed in even portions. The table came from immunoSEQ multiplex PCR; TCRdb's copy has only in-frame clones and leaves some out. The table includes millions of clones, about 95% detected once. Naive-designated CD8 cells lacked CD45RO, were positively enriched for CCR7, and omitted terminally differentiated effector memory CD45RA+ cells. Only Caucasian adults living in Nashville, Tennessee served as donors.

The source is a man in his late teens or twenties in good health. The material sequenced was naive CD8+ T cells sorted from blood. The chain recombines TRBV15 with TRBJ1-3; tentative D call: TRBD1 (5 bases). In DNA form, the CDR3 reads TGTGCCACCAGCAGAGATTGGGACGTGTCTGGAAACACCATATATTTT. Protein product: CATSRDWDVSGNTIYF. Together with reference TRBV15 and TRBJ1-3, the CDR3 gives the full variable domain: DAMVIQNPRYQVTQFGKPVTLSCSQTLNHNVMYWYQQKSSQAPKLLFHYYDKDFNNEADTPDNFQSRRPNTSFCFLDIRSPGLGDTAMYLCATSRDWDVSGNTIYFGEGSWLTVV.